This is a list of T cell receptor beta chains from one sample in a study of blood T cell repertoires in COVID-19. Data came from immunoSEQ multiplex PCR; TCRdb stores just in-frame clones and leaves some out. The sample records a few hundred thousand clones, more than 75% being singletons. Sequences were obtained from PBMCs or T cells enriched from blood (not recorded which). These receptors all stem from a woman aged 25-40 years who had recovered from COVID-19. Each CDR3 is given with its conserved first and last residue. A D gene is named only where the DNA matches it firmly. Expanded clones get a size class; other rows say once, few or many, or leave the size out.

>-|TRBV7-9|-|13|TRBJ1-2
TGTGCCAGCAGCTTAGCCAATTACTATGGCTACACCTTC
CASSLANYYGYTF
>TRBD2|TRBV4-1|-|17|TRBJ2-5
TGCGCCAGCAGCCAAAGGACTAGCGGGGGCCTACAAGAGACCCAGTACTTC
CASSQRTSGGLQETQYF
>-|TRBV19|-|15|TRBJ2-2
TGTGCCAGTAGTATGAACGGGGAACACACCGGGGAGCTGTTTTTT
CASSMNGEHTGELFF
>-|TRBV11-1|-|15|TRBJ1-6
TGTGCCAGCAGCTTAGGCGGGGCTGATAATTCACCCCTCCACTTT
CASSLGGADNSPLHF
>-|TRBV2|once|12|TRBJ1-5
TGTGCCAGCAGTGGGGGAGCACTGCCCCAGCATTTT
CASSGGALPQHF
>-|TRBV2|many|14|TRBJ1-5
TGTGCCAGCAGTGTGGCCAGGCACAATCAGCCCCAGCATTTT
CASSVARHNQPQHF
>TRBD1|TRBV7-7|-|21|TRBJ1-5
TGTGCCAGCAGCCCACACTATGTCCGGGACAGCAACCTCGTTAGCAATCAGCCCCAGCATTTT
CASSPHYVRDSNLVSNQPQHF
>TRBD2|TRBV19|-|15|TRBJ2-1
TGTGCCAGTAGTATTGGGACTAGCGGGTACAATGAGCAGTTCTTC
CASSIGTSGYNEQFF
>-|TRBV30|-|15|TRBJ2-1
TGTGCCTGGAGTCGGGGGTGGGGTGACCGAGATGAGCAGTTCTTC
CAWSRGWGDRDEQFF
>-|TRBV9|-|13|TRBJ1-2
TGTGCCAGCAGCGTAGTAGGGAGAGATGGCTACACCTTC
CASSVVGRDGYTF
>TRBD1|TRBV7-8|-|14|TRBJ2-7
TGTGCCAGCAGCTTATTACAGGGGGCACACGAGCAGTACTTC
CASSLLQGAHEQYF
>-|TRBV24-1|-|14|TRBJ1-2
TGTGCCACCAGTGATCCATGGACAAACTATGGCTACACCTTC
CATSDPWTNYGYTF
>-|TRBV30|-|11|TRBJ1-2
TGTGCCTGGTCCGGAGGAGGAGGCTACACCTTC
CAWSGGGGYTF
>-|TRBV20-1|-|11|TRBJ2-7
TGCAGTGCTATACTCGGCTACGAGCAGTACTTC
CSAILGYEQYF
>-|TRBV6-5|-|13|TRBJ2-3
TGTGCCAGCAGCGATACGGGGGCAGATACGCAGTATTTT
CASSDTGADTQYF
>-|TRBV27|-|15|TRBJ2-2
TGTGCCAGCAGTCCCTCCGGAGATAACACCGGGGAGCTGTTTTTT
CASSPSGDNTGELFF
>-|TRBV4-3|-|16|TRBJ1-5
TGCGCCAGCAGCCAAGATTCTGGGGCGCAGGGACAGCCCCAGCATTTT
CASSQDSGAQGQPQHF
>TRBD1|TRBV9|-|15|TRBJ1-5
TGTGCCAGCAGCGCAGGACAGGGAAGCAATCAGCCCCAGCATTTT
CASSAGQGSNQPQHF
>-|TRBV6-2/TRBV6-3|-|15|TRBJ1-1
TGTGCCAGCAGTTTGCAGGGCGCCGGTTGGGCTGAAGCTTTCTTT
CASSLQGAGWAEAFF
>TRBD1|TRBV19|-|17|TRBJ1-5
TGTGCCAGTAGTATAAGGGACAGGGGCAAGGGCAATCAGCCCCAGCATTTT
CASSIRDRGKGNQPQHF
>-|TRBV5-1|-|12|TRBJ2-2
TGCGCCAGCAGCTTCAACGAGGGGGAGCTGTTTTTT
CASSFNEGELFF
>-|TRBV6-5|-|14|TRBJ2-7
TGTGCCAGCAGTACACCGGGACACCTCTACGAGCAGTACTTC
CASSTPGHLYEQYF
>-|TRBV5-1|-|13|TRBJ2-2
TGCGCCAGCAGCGCGGGGAACACCGGGGAGCTGTTTTTT
CASSAGNTGELFF
>-|TRBV6-5|-|16|TRBJ1-6
TGTGCCAGCAGTTACTCGGAAGGCCGCGGGAATTCACCCCTCCACTTT
CASSYSEGRGNSPLHF
>TRBD1|TRBV5-4|once|15|TRBJ2-5
TGTGCCAGCAGCTCCTGGGACAGGGGGGAAGAGACCCAGTACTTC
CASSSWDRGEETQYF
>TRBD1|TRBV29-1|-|13|TRBJ2-7
TGCAGCGTCGGGACAGGGGCCGTATACGAGCAGTACTTC
CSVGTGAVYEQYF
>-|TRBV27|-|13|TRBJ2-7
TGTGCCAGCAGTTTAAGCCGCAGGGACGAGCAGTACTTC
CASSLSRRDEQYF
>-|TRBV27|few|14|TRBJ2-1
TGTGCCAGCAGTTTACGGGATCCACACAATGAGCAGTTCTTC
CASSLRDPHNEQFF
>TRBD1|TRBV12-3/TRBV12-4|-|13|TRBJ2-3
TGTGCCAGCAGTCTACGACAGGGGGATACGCAGTATTTT
CASSLRQGDTQYF
>TRBD1|TRBV19|-|12|TRBJ1-2
TGTGCCAGTAAGGACAGGGTTTATGGCTACACCTTC
CASKDRVYGYTF
>TRBD2|TRBV19|once|17|TRBJ2-5
TGTGCCAGTAGTAACCAGCGGGGGGGACCGTACCAAGAGACCCAGTACTTC
CASSNQRGGPYQETQYF
>TRBD1|TRBV6-1|-|14|TRBJ2-7
TGTGCCAGCAGTGAGAGACAGGGCTTGTACGAGCAGTACTTC
CASSERQGLYEQYF
>-|TRBV29-1|-|12|TRBJ1-2
TGCAGCGTTGTATCAGGGAACTATGGCTACACCTTC
CSVVSGNYGYTF
>TRBD1|TRBV30|-|11|TRBJ1-1
TGTGCCTGGACAGGGGGCTCTGAAGCTTTCTTT
CAWTGGSEAFF
>-|TRBV15|once|17|TRBJ2-1
TGTGCCACCAGCAGGGGCCCTCCGGCGAGTACCTACAATGAGCAGTTCTTC
CATSRGPPASTYNEQFF